Below are 19 T cell receptor beta chains sequenced from a single sample in a study of blood T cell repertoires in COVID-19. The assay was immunoSEQ multiplex PCR, and TCRdb's table has in-frame clones only and misses some. The sample yields about 100,000 clones, 80% to 95% seen once. The sequenced material came from peripheral blood. The receptors were sampled from a man aged 55-75 years with acute or convalescent COVID-19.

The rearrangement uses TRBV7-8 and TRBJ2-1; 8 nucleotides match TRBD2. The V gene's germline CDR1 is SGHVS and CDR2 FQNEAQ. J gave up 0 bases and V 5 bases, and 3 bases lay outside the gene matches. This CDR3 region has 15 residues. CDR3 protein: CASSISGSSYNEQFF. In nucleotides, the CDR3 is TGTGCCAGCAGCATAAGCGGGAGCTCCTACAATGAGCAGTTCTTC.

The V call is TRBV2, the J call TRBJ1-1; TRBD1 matches at 9 bases. Germline CDR1 reads SNHLY; CDR2 reads FYNNEI. CDR3 length: 15 amino acids. After removal of 5 bases from V and 1 base from J, the junction contained 5 bases not matched to a gene. The CDR3 spells CASSTQGAPNTEAFF. CDR3 DNA sequence: TGTGCCAGCAGTACACAGGGGGCTCCGAACACTGAAGCTTTCTTT.

This chain joins TRBV5-8 and TRBJ2-7, with a possible D match to TRBD1 (5 bases). The CDR3 is made up of 14 amino acids. Trimming cost V 5 bases and J 7 bases, with 19 bases left between them. Per the germline V gene, CDR1 is SGHTS and CDR2 is YDEGEE. In nucleotides, the CDR3 is TGTGCCAGCAGTATCCGGGTCCCGCAGGGTGAGCAGTACTTC. Its translation: CASSIRVPQGEQYF.

The chain couples TRBV20-1 to TRBJ1-4, with D maybe TRBD1 (5 bases). Germline CDR1 is DFQATT and CDR2 is SNEGSKA (reference sequence). The CDR3 is 16 residues long. The V and J ends lost 3 bases and 0 bases respectively, with 14 bases between them. CDR3 residues: CSASLPTGATNEKLFF. DNA for the CDR3: TGCAGTGCTAGTCTTCCCACAGGTGCAACTAATGAAAAACTGTTTTTT.

This rearrangement joins TRBV30 to TRBJ2-3, with D unclear. The CDR3 loop spans 11 amino acids. The V end lost 2 bases, the J end lost 6 bases, and 6 bases lay between the germline ends. Germline V gives CDR1 GTSNPN, CDR2 SVGIG (reference sequence). The chain's CDR3 is CAWSLQDTQYF. CDR3 bases: TGTGCCTGGAGTTTGCAGGATACGCAGTATTTT. Full variable domain (remainder filled in from reference TRBV30 and TRBJ2-3): SQTIHQWPATLVQPVGSPLSLECTVEGTSNPNLYWYRQAAGRGLQLLFYSVGIGQISSEVPQNLSASRPQDRQFILSSKKLLLSDSGFYLCAWSLQDTQYFGPGTRLTVL.

The rearrangement uses TRBV27 and TRBJ1-2; no firm D call. V was clipped by 5 bases and J by 6 bases, with 28 bases between them. The CDR3 sequence is 18 residues long. Germline values: CDR1 MNHEY, CDR2 SMNVEV (reference sequence). The CDR3 DNA is TGTGCCAGCAGTCCCGAGTGGTCCAGGCAGCCTATAATCGATGGCTACACCTTC. It translates to CASSPEWSRQPIIDGYTF.

The rearrangement uses TRBV28 and TRBJ2-7; 8 positions match TRBD2. From germline, CDR1 is MDHEN and CDR2 SYDVKM. There are 12 residues in the CDR3. With V trimmed by 10 bases and J by 5 bases, 7 bases remained unmatched. CDR3 coding DNA: TGTGCCACGGGACTAGGACCGGACGAGCAGTACTTC. Its protein is CATGLGPDEQYF.

J is TRBJ2-7 and V is TRBV2, with D maybe TRBD2 (5 bases). Germline V gene data show CDR1 as SNHLY and CDR2 as FYNNEI. The CDR3 runs to 14 residues. The V gene lost 0 bases and the J gene lost 0 bases, with 6 bases spanning the gap. CDR3 nucleotides: TGTGCCAGCAGTGAAGCGGGAGACTCCTACGAGCAGTACGTC. Translation gives CASSEAGDSYEQYV.

This clone occurred once. The chain has TRBV5-4 and TRBJ2-1; 11 bases align to TRBD2. This CDR3 is built from 15 residues. CDR1 SGHNT and CDR2 YYREEE come from the germline V gene (reference sequence). With 2 bases clipped from V and 3 bases from J, the junction kept 1 base outside the gene matches. The CDR3 is CASSFGLAGYNEQFF. DNA of the CDR3: TGTGCCAGCAGCTTCGGACTAGCGGGCTACAATGAGCAGTTCTTC.

CDR3 sequence (DNA): TGTGCCAGCAGCAACGCTGGGGGGGCCTATGTTGGTTGCACTGAAGCTTTCTTT. Translating gives CASSNAGGAYVGCTEAFF. The V call is TRBV21-1, the J call TRBJ1-1. TRBV21-1 is a known pseudogene. The CDR3 sequence is 18 residues long.

This chain connects TRBV9 to TRBJ2-3, with 7 bases fitting TRBD2. The germline gives CDR1 SGDLS, CDR2 YYNGEE. The CDR3 loop spans 15 amino acids. Germline trimming cut 0 bases from V and 6 bases from J; bases unmatched to any gene: 7. The CDR3 sequence is CASSVAEWGGDTQYF. In DNA, the CDR3 is TGTGCCAGCAGCGTAGCTGAATGGGGAGGGGATACGCAGTATTTT.

The CDR3 here is CASSSLGGTEAFF. CDR3 bases: TGTGCCAGCAGCTCGTTGGGGGGCACTGAAGCTTTCTTT. The chain employs TRBV7-9 and TRBJ1-1, with TRBD1 as a possible D gene (5 bases). CDR3 length: 13 amino acids. Germline CDR1 and CDR2: SEHNR and FQNEAQ (reference sequence). V lost 4 bases to trimming and J lost 4 bases, with 10 bases between them.

This chain connects TRBV6-6 to TRBJ2-5; unclear D gene. This CDR3 contains 14 residues. V was trimmed by 0 bases and J by 0 bases, leaving 5 bases between them. Germline loops: CDR1 MNHNY, CDR2 SVGAGI (reference sequence). CDR3 amino acids: CASSYSRNQETQYF. CDR3 coding DNA: TGTGCCAGCAGTTACTCGAGAAACCAAGAGACCCAGTACTTC.

The chain has TRBV5-1 and TRBJ2-3, with 8 bases identical to TRBD2. Germline-derived CDR1 and CDR2 are SGHRS and YFSETQ. This CDR3 comprises 15 residues. V was pared by 4 bases and J by 1 base, with 5 bases of the junction left unmatched. The CDR3: CASSPTSGGTDTQYF. As DNA, the CDR3 is TGCGCCAGCAGCCCAACTAGCGGAGGCACAGATACGCAGTATTTT.

V usage is TRBV5-5 and J usage is TRBJ2-7, with D perhaps TRBD2 (5 bases). Trimming shortened V by 0 bases and J by 2 bases, and 27 bases separated the two germline ends. This CDR3 contains 20 residues. The germline gives CDR1 SGHKS, CDR2 YYEKEE (reference sequence). The CDR3 DNA is TGTGCCAGCAGCTTGGAAGGAGCAGGACTCCTTGCGGCCTTTACCTACGAGCAGTACTTC. Its protein is CASSLEGAGLLAAFTYEQYF.

The chain carries TRBV6-5 and TRBJ2-2, with 7 bases that match TRBD1. Unmatched junction bases numbered 8, after V lost 6 bases and J lost 13 bases. The length of the CDR3 is 12 residues. Germline-derived CDR1 and CDR2 are MNHEY and SVGAGI. Here the CDR3 DNA reads TGTGCCAGCAGACGAGAAGGGGGCAGGCTGTTTTTT. Protein sequence: CASRREGGRLFF.

The rearrangement links TRBV18 to TRBJ1-2; 9 bases map to TRBD1. The CDR3 consists of 16 residues. With 0 bases clipped from V and 3 bases from J, the junction kept 5 bases outside the gene matches. Germline V gene lookup returns CDR1 KGHSH and CDR2 LQKENI. The CDR3 spells CASSPPGTGSDYGYTF. The CDR3 coding sequence is TGTGCCAGCTCACCACCTGGGACAGGGTCCGACTATGGCTACACCTTC. Together with reference TRBV18 and TRBJ1-2, the CDR3 gives the full variable domain: NAGVMQNPRHLVRRRGQEARLRCSPMKGHSHVYWYRQLPEEGLKFMVYLQKENIIDESGMPKERFSAEFPKEGPSILRIQQVVRGDSAAYFCASSPPGTGSDYGYTFGSGTRLTVV.

The chain combines TRBV27 with TRBJ2-7, with 7 bases that match TRBD2. The CDR3 loop spans 13 amino acids. The V gene end was trimmed by 6 bases and the J gene end by 2 bases; junction bases not matched to a gene: 4. CDR1 is MNHEY and CDR2 is SMNVEV in the germline V gene (reference sequence). The CDR3: CASRGGRAYEQYF. Written as DNA, the CDR3 is TGTGCCAGCAGGGGTGGGAGGGCCTACGAGCAGTACTTC.

The J gene is TRBJ1-2, the V gene TRBV29-1; TRBD1 agrees at 8 bases. Germline-derived CDR1 and CDR2 are SQVTM and ANQGSEA. The CDR3 has 14 residues. Losses at the gene ends were 8 bases for V and 5 bases for J; bases not matched to a gene: 13. CDR3 nucleotides: TGCAGCATACAGACACCGGGACAGGATTATGGCTACACCTTC. It codes for CSIQTPGQDYGYTF.